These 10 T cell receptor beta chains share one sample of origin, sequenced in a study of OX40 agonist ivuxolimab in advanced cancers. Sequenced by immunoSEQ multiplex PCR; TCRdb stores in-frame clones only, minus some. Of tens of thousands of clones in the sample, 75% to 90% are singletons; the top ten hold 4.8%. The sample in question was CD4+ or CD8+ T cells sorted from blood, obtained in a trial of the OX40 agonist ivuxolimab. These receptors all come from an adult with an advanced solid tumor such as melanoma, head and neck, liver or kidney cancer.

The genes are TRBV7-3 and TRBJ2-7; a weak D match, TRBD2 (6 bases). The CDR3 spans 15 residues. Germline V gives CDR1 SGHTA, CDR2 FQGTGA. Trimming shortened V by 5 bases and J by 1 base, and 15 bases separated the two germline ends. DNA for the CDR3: TGTGCCAGCAGCATTTACGGGAGTAGATCCTACGAGCAGTACTTC. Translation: CASSIYGSRSYEQYF.

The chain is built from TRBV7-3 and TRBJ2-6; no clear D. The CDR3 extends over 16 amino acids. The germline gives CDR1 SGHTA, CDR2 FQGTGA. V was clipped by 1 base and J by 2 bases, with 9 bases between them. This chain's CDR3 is CASSLIPQAGANVLTF. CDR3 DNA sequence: TGTGCCAGCAGCTTAATTCCCCAGGCTGGGGCCAACGTCCTGACTTTC.

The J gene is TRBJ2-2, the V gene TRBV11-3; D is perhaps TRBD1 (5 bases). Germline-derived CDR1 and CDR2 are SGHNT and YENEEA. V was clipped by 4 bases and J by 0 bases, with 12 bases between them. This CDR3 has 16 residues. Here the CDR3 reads CASSSLGAPNTGELFF. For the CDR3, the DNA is TGTGCCAGCAGCTCATTAGGGGCGCCGAACACCGGGGAGCTGTTTTTT. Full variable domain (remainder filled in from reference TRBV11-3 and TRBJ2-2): EAGVVQSPRYKIIEKKQPVAFWCNPISGHNTLYWYLQNLGQGPELLIRYENEEAVDDSQLPKDRFSAERLKGVDSTLKIQPAELGDSAVYLCASSSLGAPNTGELFFGEGSRLTVL.

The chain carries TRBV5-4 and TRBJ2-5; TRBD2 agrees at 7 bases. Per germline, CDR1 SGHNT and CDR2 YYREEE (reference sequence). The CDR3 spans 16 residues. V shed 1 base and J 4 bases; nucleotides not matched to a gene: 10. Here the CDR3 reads CASSLKAGAPRETQYF. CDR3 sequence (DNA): TGTGCCAGCAGCTTGAAGGCGGGAGCGCCAAGAGAGACCCAGTACTTC.

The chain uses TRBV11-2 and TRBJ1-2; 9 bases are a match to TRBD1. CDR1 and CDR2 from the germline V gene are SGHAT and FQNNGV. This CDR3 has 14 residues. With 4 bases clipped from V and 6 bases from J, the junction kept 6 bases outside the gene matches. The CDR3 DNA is TGTGCCAGCAGCTCACAACAGGGGGCGGATGGCTACACCTTC. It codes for CASSSQQGADGYTF.

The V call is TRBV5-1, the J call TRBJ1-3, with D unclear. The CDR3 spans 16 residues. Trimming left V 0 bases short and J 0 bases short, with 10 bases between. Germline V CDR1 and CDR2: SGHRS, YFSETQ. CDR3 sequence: CASSLDASFSGNTIYF. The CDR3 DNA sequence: TGCGCCAGCAGCTTGGACGCCTCGTTCTCTGGAAACACCATATATTTT.

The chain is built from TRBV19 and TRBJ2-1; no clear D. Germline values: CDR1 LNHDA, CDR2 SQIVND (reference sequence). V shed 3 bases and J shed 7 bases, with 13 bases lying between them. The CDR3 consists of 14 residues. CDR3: CASSMPSIRNEQFF. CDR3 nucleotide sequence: TGTGCCAGTAGTATGCCCTCCATACGGAATGAGCAGTTCTTC.

As DNA, the CDR3 is TGTGCCAGCAGCTTTTGGTCCCGGTCCTTC. It translates to CASSFWSRSF. The chain recombines TRBV12-1 with TRBJ1-2. TRBV12-1 is given as a pseudogene. CDR3 length equals 10 residues.

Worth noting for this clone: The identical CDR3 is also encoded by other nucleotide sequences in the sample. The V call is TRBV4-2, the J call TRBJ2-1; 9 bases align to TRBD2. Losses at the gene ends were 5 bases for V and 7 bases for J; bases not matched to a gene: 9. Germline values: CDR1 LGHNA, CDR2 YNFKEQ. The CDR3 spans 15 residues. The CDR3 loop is CASSTAGGLGNEQFF. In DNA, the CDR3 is TGTGCCAGCAGCACTGCGGGGGGGCTTGGGAATGAGCAGTTCTTC.

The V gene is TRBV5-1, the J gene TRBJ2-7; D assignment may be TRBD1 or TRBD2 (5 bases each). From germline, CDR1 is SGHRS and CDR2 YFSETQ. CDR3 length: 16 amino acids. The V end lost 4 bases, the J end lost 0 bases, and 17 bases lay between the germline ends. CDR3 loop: CASSPGWDGTSYEQYF. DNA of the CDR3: TGCGCCAGCAGCCCGGGATGGGACGGGACCTCCTACGAGCAGTACTTC. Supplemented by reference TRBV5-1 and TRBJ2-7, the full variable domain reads KAGVTQTPRYLIKTRGQQVTLSCSPISGHRSVSWYQQTPGQGLQFLFEYFSETQRNKGNFPGRFSGRQFSNSRSEMNVSTLELGDSALYLCASSPGWDGTSYEQYFGPGTRLTVT.